Listed below are T cell receptor beta chains from one sample, sequenced in a study of T cell responses to AZD1222 COVID-19 vaccine. Libraries were prepared by immunoSEQ multiplex PCR; TCRdb keeps only in-frame clonotypes and omits some of them. In the table there are 130,000 or so clones, around 89% of which are singletons. The sample in question was peripheral blood, obtained on day 0 of MenACWY control vaccination. The receptors come from an adult in good health. Both conserved end residues are trimmed from each CDR3. The size entry is marked missing in some rows and otherwise reads once, few, many or a size class.

v_call clone_size cdr3_aa
TRBV10-1 . ASSEEAPTNEKLF
TRBV9 . ASSAVTGGTEAF
TRBV27 . ASSLWGGGQPQH
TRBV6-5 . ASTPGAGVASPLH
TRBV9 . ASSVGTSYNEQF
TRBV5-1 . ASSLGRGQGLLYNTGELF
TRBV5-6 . ASSLQGAGQPQH
TRBV10-1 . ASSRGYNEQF
TRBV20-1 . SASLGIQGDYGYT
TRBV5-4 many ASSLGRWDYGYT
TRBV18 . ASSPGAQETQY
TRBV19 . ASSIAQGNSPLH
TRBV7-2 . ASSLSQRTYNEQF
TRBV7-2 . ASSPGGLSTDTQY
TRBV6-4 . ASSETSGSSGELF
TRBV20-1 . SASQTGRQF
TRBV5-1 . ASSVGPHEAF
TRBV7-9 . ASSLQETQY
TRBV29-1 . SVSDRLNTEAF
TRBV1 . TSRRLGGSPLH
TRBV7-9 . ASSMTSGTQETQY
TRBV7-9 . ASSLVPGPEETQY
TRBV2 . ASSDRTSGSYEQY
TRBV7-3 . ASSLQGHGANVLT
TRBV7-9 . ASSLSRRASGYTGELF
TRBV10-1 once ASSRTSGKAGEQF
TRBV5-4 . ASSYPGSNGYT
TRBV5-1 . ASSPLVGTGNTEAF
TRBV12-3/TRBV12-4 . ASSGLAGELF
TRBV7-8 . ASSLFGRDYEQY
TRBV3-1/TRBV3-2 . ASSQQGNEKLF
TRBV7-9 . ASSLDQGLAGVSEQY
TRBV11-3 . ASSLDRQGANYGYT
TRBV20-1 . SAISGEKLF
TRBV5-6 . ASSPGLLGYT
TRBV3-1/TRBV3-2 . ASSQVLAYEQY
TRBV2 . ASSVFIGKQY
TRBV4-3 . ASSLLGGRGRGADTQY
TRBV27 once ASSTQGFAQPQH
TRBV30 few AWSGIVQGARQSNQPQH
TRBV5-1 . ASSDPPRDSRVWDTQY
TRBV18 . ASSGQDTEAF
TRBV27 . ASSPFLGATTYNEQF
TRBV12-3/TRBV12-4 few ASSGQGPYGYT
TRBV30 . ARRDRVSDSPLH
TRBV2 . ASTRQAYEQY
TRBV2 . ASTLPQAEQPQH
TRBV3-1/TRBV3-2 . ASSQDRAETQY